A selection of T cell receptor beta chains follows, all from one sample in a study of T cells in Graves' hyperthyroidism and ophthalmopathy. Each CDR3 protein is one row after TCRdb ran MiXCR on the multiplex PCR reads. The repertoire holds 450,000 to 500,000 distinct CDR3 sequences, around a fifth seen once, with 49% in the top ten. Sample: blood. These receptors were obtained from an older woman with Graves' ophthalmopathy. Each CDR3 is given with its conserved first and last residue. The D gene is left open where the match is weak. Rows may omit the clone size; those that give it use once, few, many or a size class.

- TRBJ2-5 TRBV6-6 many TGTGCCAGCAGTTACTCGAGACTCCCTGGGGAGACCCAGTACTTC CASSYSRLPGETQYF
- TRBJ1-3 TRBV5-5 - TGTGCCAGCAGCTTCGGGGGGATCTCTGGAAACACCATATATTTT CASSFGGISGNTIYF
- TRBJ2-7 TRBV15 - TGTGCCACCAGCAGAGCAGCCTTAGCGAGAGAGCAGTACTTC CATSRAALAREQYF
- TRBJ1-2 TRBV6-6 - TGTGCCAGCAGTTACTCAAAAGGGATTAACTATGGCTACACCTTC CASSYSKGINYGYTF
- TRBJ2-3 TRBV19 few TGTGCCAGTAGTATAGAGTCTGGGGGCGCAACAGATACGCAGTATTTT CASSIESGGATDTQYF
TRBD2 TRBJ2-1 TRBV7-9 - TGTGCCGGGGGGGATGAGCAGTTCTTC CAGGDEQFF
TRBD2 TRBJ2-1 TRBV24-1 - TGTGCCACCCAAGGGACTAGCGGGCCTGCATACAATGAGCAGTTCTTC CATQGTSGPAYNEQFF
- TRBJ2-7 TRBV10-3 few TGTGCCATCAGTGAAAGGGTCGAGCAGTACTTC CAISERVEQYF
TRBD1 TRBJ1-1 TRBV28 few TGTGCCAGCGGAACACAGGGGGCGAAAACTTTCTTT CASGTQGAKTFF
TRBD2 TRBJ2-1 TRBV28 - TGTGCCAGCACCGCAGCGGGAGCTCAATCCTACAATGAGCAGTTCTTC CASTAAGAQSYNEQFF
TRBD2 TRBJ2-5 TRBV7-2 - TGTGCCAGCAGCTTAGGCCCCGGGGGGGCCATTGAGACCCAGTACTTC CASSLGPGGAIETQYF
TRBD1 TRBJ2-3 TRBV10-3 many TGTGCCATCAGTCCCCGCCCGACAGGGGACACAGATACGCAGTATTTT CAISPRPTGDTDTQYF
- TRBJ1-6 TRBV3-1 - TGTGCCAGCAGCCAAGTGGGGCGAGGAAATTCACCCCTCCACTTT CASSQVGRGNSPLHF
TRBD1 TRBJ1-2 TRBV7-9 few TGTGCCAGCAGTTCTACAGGGGGTGACTCCTATGGCTACACCTTC CASSSTGGDSYGYTF
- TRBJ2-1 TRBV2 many TGTGCCAGCAGTGAGGTGACAGTCCTCGATGAGCAGTTCTTC CASSEVTVLDEQFF
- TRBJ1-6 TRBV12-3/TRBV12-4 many TGTGCCAGCAGCGCAGCGGGACGGACTTCACCCCTCCACTTT CASSAAGRTSPLHF
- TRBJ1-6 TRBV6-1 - TGTGCCAGCAGTGAAGCGCTTCGGGGAATCATCGATTCACCCCTCCACTTT CASSEALRGIIDSPLHF
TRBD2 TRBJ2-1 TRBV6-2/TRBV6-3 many TGTGCCAGCAGGCGACTAGCGGGAGAACTGGACTACAATGAGCAGTTCTTC CASRRLAGELDYNEQFF
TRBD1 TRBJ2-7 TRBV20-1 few TGCAGTGCGGGTACAGGGGCCTTCCGCTACGAGCAGTACTTC CSAGTGAFRYEQYF
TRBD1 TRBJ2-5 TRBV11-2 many TGTGCCAGCAGCTCCTATGGGACAGCGCTGATAGAGACCCAGTACTTC CASSSYGTALIETQYF
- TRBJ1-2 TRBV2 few TGTGCCAGCAGTGCTCAAGCGATTAGAGCCTATGGCTACACCTTC CASSAQAIRAYGYTF
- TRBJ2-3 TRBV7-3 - TGTGCCAGCAGCTTAACGACGGGGGCAGATACGCAGTATTTT CASSLTTGADTQYF
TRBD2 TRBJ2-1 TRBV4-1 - TGCGCCAGCGGCACGATAGCGGGAGGGCCATACAATGAGCAGTTCTTC CASGTIAGGPYNEQFF
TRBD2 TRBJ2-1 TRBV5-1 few TGCGCCAGCAGCTGGCCGAAAGCTAGCGGGGTAAATGAGCAGTTCTTC CASSWPKASGVNEQFF
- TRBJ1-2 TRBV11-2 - TGTGCCAGCAGCTTAACCCCGCGGCACTATGGCTACACCTTC CASSLTPRHYGYTF
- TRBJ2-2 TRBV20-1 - TGCAGTGCTAGAGATGGGACTGTGAACACCGGGGAGCTGTTTTTT CSARDGTVNTGELFF
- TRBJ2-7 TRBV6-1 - TGTGCCAGCACCACCGGGACCCGAAACTCCTACGAGCAGTACTTC CASTTGTRNSYEQYF
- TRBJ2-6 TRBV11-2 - TGTGCCAGCAGCTTAGAAGGGGGAGCTGGGGCCAACGTCCTGACTTTC CASSLEGGAGANVLTF
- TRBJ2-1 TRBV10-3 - TGTGCCATCAATGAGGCCGCGGGGAGCAATGAGCAGTTCTTC CAINEAAGSNEQFF
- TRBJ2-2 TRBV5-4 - TGTGCCAGCAGCTGGGCTAGCCGGAACGGGGAGCTGTTTTTT CASSWASRNGELFF
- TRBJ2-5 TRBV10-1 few TGCGCCAGCAGTGAGAGGAGGGGGCCGGCAGAGACCCAGTACTTC CASSERRGPAETQYF
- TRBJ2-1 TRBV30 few TGTGCCTGGGGCGGAGTATACAATGAGCAGTTCTTC CAWGGVYNEQFF
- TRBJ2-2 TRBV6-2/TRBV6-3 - TGTGCCAGCAGTGCCGAGGGGGCCGGGGAGCTGTTTTTT CASSAEGAGELFF
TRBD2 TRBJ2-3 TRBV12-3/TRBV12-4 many TGTGCCAGCAGTCCCACCCCAGGAGCGGGGCTTACAGATACGCAGTATTTT CASSPTPGAGLTDTQYF
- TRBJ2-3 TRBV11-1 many TGTGCCAGCAGCTTAAGGTCCAGCCCCCTTGGAGGAGATACGCAGTATTTT CASSLRSSPLGGDTQYF
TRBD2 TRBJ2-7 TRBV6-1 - TGTGCCAGCAGTGAGGCTAGCGGGATCTCCTACGAGCAGTACTTC CASSEASGISYEQYF
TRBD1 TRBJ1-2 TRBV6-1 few TGTGCCAGCAGCCTCGGACAGGGAGGGGATGGCTACACCTTC CASSLGQGGDGYTF
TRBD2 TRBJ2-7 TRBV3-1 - TGTGCCAGCAGCCAAGATTGGACTAGCGGGAGTGACGAGCAGTACTTC CASSQDWTSGSDEQYF
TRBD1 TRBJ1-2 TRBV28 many TGTGCCAGCAGCCGATCGGGACAGGGGGCGGTGGACTACACCTTC CASSRSGQGAVDYTF
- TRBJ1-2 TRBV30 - TGTGCCTGGTGGGACGGATTTAACTATGGCTACACCTTC CAWWDGFNYGYTF
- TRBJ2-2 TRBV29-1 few TGCAGCGTTGTAGGGAACACCGGGGAGCTGTTTTTT CSVVGNTGELFF
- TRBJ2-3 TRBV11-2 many TGTGCCAGCAGCCCCGGGACGGCGCAGTATTTT CASSPGTAQYF
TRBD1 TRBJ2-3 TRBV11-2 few TGTGCCAGCAGCCCCCGGACAGGGAGAACTGGGGTCACAGATACGCAGTATTTT CASSPRTGRTGVTDTQYF
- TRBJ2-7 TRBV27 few TGTGCCAGCAGTTCTACCAGGGAAACCTACGAGCAGTACTTC CASSSTRETYEQYF
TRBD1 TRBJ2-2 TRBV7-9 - TGTGCCAGCAGCCACAGGACAGGGGGCTTATTAGCGGGAGCTCCCGGGGAGCTGTTTTTT CASSHRTGGLLAGAPGELFF
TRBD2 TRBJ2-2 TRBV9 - TGTGCCAGCAGCGTAGGGGGGGGAGGTGTCGCCGGGGAGCTGTTTTTT CASSVGGGGVAGELFF
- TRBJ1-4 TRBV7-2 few TGTGCCAGCAGCTTCGGAGGGGTAGAAGAAAAACTGTTTTTT CASSFGGVEEKLFF
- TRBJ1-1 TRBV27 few TGTGCCAGCAAGAACGAAAGAATGAACACTGAAGCTTTCTTT CASKNERMNTEAFF
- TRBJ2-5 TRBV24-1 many TGTGCCACCGCGTTGAGTCCGGGACCCCCGGAGACCCAGTACTTC CATALSPGPPETQYF
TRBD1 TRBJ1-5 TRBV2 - TGTGCCAGCAGGCCAGGGGGGGGTAGCAATCAGCCCCAGCATTTT CASRPGGGSNQPQHF
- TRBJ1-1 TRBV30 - TGTGCCTGGGAGTACAGGGTGAGCACTGGAGCTTTCTTT CAWEYRVSTGAFF
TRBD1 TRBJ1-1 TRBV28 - TGTGCCACCTTACAGGGGTTTAACACTGAAGCTTTCTTT CATLQGFNTEAFF
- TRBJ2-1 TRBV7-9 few TGTGCCAGCAGCCACCCGAGCTATGAGCAGTTCTTC CASSHPSYEQFF
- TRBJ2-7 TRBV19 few TGTGCCAGTAGCCCCATGTGGACGGCCTACGAGCAGTACTTC CASSPMWTAYEQYF
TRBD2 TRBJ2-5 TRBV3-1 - TGTGCCAGCATGAGGGGACTAGCGGGAGGCAGAGAGACCCAGTACTTC CASMRGLAGGRETQYF
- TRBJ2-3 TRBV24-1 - TGTGGCACCAGTGATCCTGGGGGGGCAGGGAGCACAGATACGCAGTATTTT CGTSDPGGAGSTDTQYF
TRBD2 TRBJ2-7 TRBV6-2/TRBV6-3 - TGTGCCAGCAGTTCGGGACTAGTCGGCGAGCAGTACTTC CASSSGLVGEQYF
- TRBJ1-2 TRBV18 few TGTGCCAGCTCACTTGGACAGACCATATCTGGCTACACCTTC CASSLGQTISGYTF